Listed here are 18 T cell receptor beta chains from one sample, sequenced in a study of CD8+ T cells in alopecia areata. As the sequencing template, cDNA was produced by extracting RNA and reverse transcribing it. Here immunoSEQ multiplex PCR was the method, and the copy in TCRdb shows in-frame clones only, minus some. The sample lists fewer than 250,000 clones, 40% to 45% occurring once. Noted treatment: oral pan-JAK inhibitor, 5-10 mg twice daily. The material sequenced was CD4+ T cells sorted from blood, taken around week 37, from a patient treated with tofacitinib. The receptors shown here come from a human donor with alopecia areata.

Turning to this clone: Other DNA sequences within the sample encode an identical CDR3. The rearrangement links TRBV5-1 to TRBJ2-3, with 9 bases identical to TRBD2. Germline lookup yields CDR1 SGHRS and CDR2 YFSETQ. This CDR3 region has 15 residues. V trimming: 3 bases; J trimming: 3 bases; junction bases outside the gene matches: 5. The CDR3 spells CASSWATSGTDTQYF. CDR3 coding DNA: TGCGCCAGCAGCTGGGCGACTAGCGGAACAGATACGCAGTATTTT.

The genes are TRBV4-1 and TRBJ2-7, with D tentatively TRBD2 (6 bases). Germline CDR1 and CDR2: MGHRA and YSYEKL. V lost 3 bases and J 2 bases, leaving 11 bases between the germline ends. This CDR3 contains 14 residues. CDR3 protein: CASSQRTGAYEQYF. The CDR3 DNA reads as TGCGCCAGCAGCCAGCGGACGGGGGCCTACGAGCAGTACTTC.

The chain links TRBV5-1 to TRBJ2-5; D is ambiguous. Germline lookup yields CDR1 SGHRS and CDR2 YFSETQ. The CDR3 sequence is 14 residues long. Trimming shortened V by 2 bases and J by 1 base, and 9 bases separated the two germline ends. DNA for the CDR3: TGCGCCAGCAGCTTAAGTAACAGCCAAGAGACCCAGTACTTC. Protein: CASSLSNSQETQYF.

This clone has a handful of counts. Other nucleotide sequences in the sample specify the same CDR3. The chain couples TRBV7-3 to TRBJ2-1, with TRBD2 identical over 9 bases. The CDR3 is made up of 15 amino acids. Germline V gene lookup returns CDR1 SGHTA and CDR2 FQGTGA. V gave up 1 base and J gave up 4 bases; unmatched junction bases: 2. CDR3 in amino acids: CASSLRREGYNEQFF. Written as DNA, the CDR3 is TGTGCCAGCAGCTTAAGGCGGGAGGGGTACAATGAGCAGTTCTTC.

With respect to this clone: A much larger clone lies one base from this, so it may be a read error. The chain combines TRBV7-9 with TRBJ1-1; D ambiguous. V lost 2 bases, J lost 0 bases, and 1 base lay in between. The germline CDR1 and CDR2 sequences are SEHNR and FQNEAQ (reference sequence). The CDR3 length is 12 residues. CDR3 residues: CASSLLNTEAFF. In nucleotides, the CDR3 is TGTGCCAGCAGCTTACTGAACACTGAAGCTTTCTTT.

The chain has TRBV2 and TRBJ1-1; 9 bases fit TRBD1. From germline, CDR1 is SNHLY and CDR2 FYNNEI. V trimming: 4 bases; J trimming: 11 bases; junction bases outside the gene matches: 11. The CDR3 contains 14 residues. This CDR3 reads CASSGDGTGSRAFF. The CDR3 nucleotides read TGTGCCAGCAGTGGCGATGGGACAGGGAGTAGGGCTTTCTTT. Looking up the rest from reference TRBV2 and TRBJ1-1 gives the full variable domain: EPEVTQTPSHQVTQMGQEVILRCVPISNHLYFYWYRQILGQKVEFLVSFYNNEISEKSEIFDDQFSVERPDGSNFTLKIRSTKLEDSAMYFCASSGDGTGSRAFFGQGTRLTVV.

The rearrangement joins TRBV5-1 to TRBJ2-7; D is perhaps TRBD1 or TRBD2 (5 bases each). CDR1 and CDR2 from the germline V gene are SGHRS and YFSETQ. This CDR3 is 15 amino acids long. Trimming stripped 0 bases from V and 5 bases from J, with 15 bases between. For the CDR3, the DNA is TGCGCCAGCAGCTTGGTAGCCCCTGGGGGAGACGAGCAGTACTTC. Its translation: CASSLVAPGGDEQYF.

The genes are TRBV5-4 and TRBJ2-1, with 14 bases lining up with TRBD2. Germline CDR1 reads SGHNT; CDR2 reads YYREEE (reference sequence). The ends lost 5 bases at V and 2 bases at J; junction bases unmatched: 6. The CDR3 runs to 17 residues. CDR3 coding DNA: TGTGCCAGCAGACCTGGGACTAGCGGGAGTGCCTACAATGAGCAGTTCTTC. Protein product: CASRPGTSGSAYNEQFF.

This chain uses TRBV30 with TRBJ1-2, with D unresolved. V was cut by 3 bases and J by 4 bases, with 6 bases left in between. Germline values: CDR1 GTSNPN, CDR2 SVGIG (reference sequence). CDR3 length: 11 amino acids. The DNA of the CDR3 is TGTGCCTGGAGCAGGCTCTATGGCTACACCTTC. It encodes CAWSRLYGYTF.

The chain has TRBV11-2 and TRBJ2-5; D perhaps matches TRBD1 (5 bases). This CDR3 spans 14 amino acids. The V and J ends lost 4 bases and 9 bases respectively, with 18 bases between them. Germline CDR1 SGHAT, CDR2 FQNNGV. The CDR3 protein is CASSSGRGGVAQYF. The CDR3 DNA reads as TGTGCCAGCAGCTCCGGAAGGGGTGGGGTGGCCCAGTACTTC.

V is TRBV6-5 and J is TRBJ2-1; D unresolved. From germline, CDR1 is MNHEY and CDR2 SVGAGI. The CDR3 consists of 13 residues. Deletions cut 6 bases from V and 4 bases from J, with 10 bases between. CDR3 DNA: TGTGCCAGCAGCCGCGCCACGTACAATGAGCAGTTCTTC. It specifies CASSRATYNEQFF.

This clone has a single count. The junction shows a germline mismatch at one end, possibly a read error. The genes are TRBV29-1 and TRBJ1-3; D gene unclear. The CDR3 runs 13 residues. The V gene's germline CDR1 is SQVTM and CDR2 ANQGSEA. Here the CDR3 reads CSVEVVSGNTLYF. The CDR3 coding sequence is TGCAGCGTTGAAGTCGTGTCTGGAAACACCCTATATTTT.

This clone has more than one count but fewer than ten. This chain joins TRBV5-1 and TRBJ1-2; no clear D gene. CDR3 length: 12 residues. Germline-derived CDR1 and CDR2 are SGHRS and YFSETQ. The germline V and J ends were trimmed by 5 bases and 1 base, with 6 bases remaining between them. The CDR3 spells CASSAINYGYTF. The CDR3 region has the DNA TGCGCCAGCAGTGCAATTAACTATGGCTACACCTTC.

V gene TRBV7-2 combines with J gene TRBJ2-1; 9 bases agree with TRBD2. This CDR3 contains 16 residues. Germline values: CDR1 SGHTA, CDR2 FQGNSA. Germline trimming cut 3 bases from V and 3 bases from J; bases unmatched to any gene: 6. The CDR3 region has the DNA TGTGCCAGCAGCTTTTACCGAGCGGGAGGCTACAATGAGCAGTTCTTC. The encoded protein is CASSFYRAGGYNEQFF.

This chain connects TRBV4-3 to TRBJ2-3; 12 bases are a match to TRBD2. The CDR3 is made up of 16 amino acids. The V segment lost 3 bases and the J segment 1 base; nucleotides outside the gene matches: 2. Germline V gene sequence: CDR1 LGHNA, CDR2 YSLEER. The CDR3 region is CASSHGLAGRTDTQYF. In nucleotides, the CDR3 is TGCGCCAGCAGCCACGGACTAGCGGGACGCACAGATACGCAGTATTTT.

V and J are TRBV6-5 and TRBJ1-2; 9 bases map to TRBD1. Trimming removed 6 bases from V and 9 bases from J; junction bases left unmatched: 11. The CDR3 totals 14 residues. The V gene's germline CDR1 is MNHEY and CDR2 SVGAGI. CDR3: CASSGSTGGFSYTF. The CDR3 DNA reads as TGTGCCAGCAGCGGTTCAACAGGGGGCTTTAGCTACACCTTC.

The V call is TRBV11-2, the J call TRBJ1-2, with D maybe TRBD1 (6 bases). Germline-derived CDR1 and CDR2 are SGHAT and FQNNGV. Trimming took off 5 bases at V and 3 bases at J, with 13 bases between the two ends. The CDR3 runs 14 residues. The CDR3 loop is CASSPADSYYGYTF. DNA of the CDR3: TGTGCCAGCAGCCCTGCGGACAGCTACTATGGCTACACCTTC.

In its sample, this clone was seen a few times. The V and J genes are TRBV30 and TRBJ1-2; D call uncertain. Trimming removed 3 bases from V and 8 bases from J, with 13 bases in between. The CDR3 is 12 amino acids. Germline CDR1 reads GTSNPN; CDR2 reads SVGIG (reference sequence). Here the CDR3 DNA reads TGTGCCTGGAGCTTCGCAGTCGAGGGCTACACCTTC. Translating gives CAWSFAVEGYTF.